The sample holds a few counts of the clone carrying this T cell receptor (beta chain). The CDR3 has 13 residues. Germline V lookup: CDR1 SGHVS, CDR2 FNYEAQ. V lost 0 bases and J lost 7, with 7 bases in between. This record comes from a study of blood T cell repertoires in COVID-19. Repertoires were generated with immunoSEQ multiplex PCR, while TCRdb's copy carries only in-frame clones and drops some. The table has about 64,000 clones, about 81% seen once; the top ten hold roughly 12%. Material: peripheral blood. V and J are TRBV7-6 and TRBJ1-5, with a possible D match to TRBD1 (5 bases). This clonotype was obtained from a human donor in a cohort sampled during active COVID-19. The CDR3 is CASSLARAQPQHF. In nucleotides, the CDR3 is TGTGCCAGCAGCTTAGCCAGGGCACAGCCCCAGCATTTT.